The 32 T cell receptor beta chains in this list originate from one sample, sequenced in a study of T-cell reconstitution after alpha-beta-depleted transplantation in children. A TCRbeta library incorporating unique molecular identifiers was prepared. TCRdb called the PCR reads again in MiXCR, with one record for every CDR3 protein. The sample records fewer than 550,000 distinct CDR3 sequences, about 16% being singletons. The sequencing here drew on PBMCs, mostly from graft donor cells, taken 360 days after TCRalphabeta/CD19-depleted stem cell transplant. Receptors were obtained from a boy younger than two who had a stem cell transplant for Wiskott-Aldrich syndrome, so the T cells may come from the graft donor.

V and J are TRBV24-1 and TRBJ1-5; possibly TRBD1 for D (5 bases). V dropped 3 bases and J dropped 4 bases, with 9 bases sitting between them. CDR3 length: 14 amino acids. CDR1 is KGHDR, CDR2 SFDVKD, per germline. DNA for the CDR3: TGTGCCACCAGTGATCAGACAGCTAATCAGCCCCAGCATTTT. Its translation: CATSDQTANQPQHF.

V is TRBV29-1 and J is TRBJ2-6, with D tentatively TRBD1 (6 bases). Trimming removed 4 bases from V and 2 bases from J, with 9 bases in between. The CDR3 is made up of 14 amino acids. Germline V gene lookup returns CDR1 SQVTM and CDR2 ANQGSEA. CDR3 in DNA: TGCAGCGTTGGTTCAGGGGCTGGGGCCAACGTCCTGACTTTC. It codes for CSVGSGAGANVLTF.

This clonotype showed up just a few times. CDR3 in amino acids: CASSLLAGGPRNEQFF. The CDR3 DNA reads as TGCGCCAGCAGCTTGCTAGCGGGAGGGCCACGGAATGAGCAGTTCTTC. The chain has TRBV5-1 and TRBJ2-1; 12 nucleotides agree with TRBD2. V gave up 1 base and J gave up 7 bases; unmatched junction bases: 6. This CDR3 comprises 16 residues. The germline V gene has CDR1 SGHRS and CDR2 YFSETQ.

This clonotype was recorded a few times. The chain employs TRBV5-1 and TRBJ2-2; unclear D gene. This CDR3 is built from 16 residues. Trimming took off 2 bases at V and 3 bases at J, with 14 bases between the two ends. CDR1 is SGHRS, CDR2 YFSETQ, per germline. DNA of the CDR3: TGCGCCAGCAGCTTATGGACGGACCCCTACACCGGGGAGCTGTTTTTT. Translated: CASSLWTDPYTGELFF.

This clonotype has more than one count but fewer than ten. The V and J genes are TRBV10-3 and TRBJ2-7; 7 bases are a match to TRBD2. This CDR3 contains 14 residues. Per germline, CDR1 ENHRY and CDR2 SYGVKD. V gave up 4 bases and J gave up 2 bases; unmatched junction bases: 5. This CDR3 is CAISVGGGPYEQYF. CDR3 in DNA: TGTGCCATCAGTGTGGGGGGGGGTCCCTACGAGCAGTACTTC.

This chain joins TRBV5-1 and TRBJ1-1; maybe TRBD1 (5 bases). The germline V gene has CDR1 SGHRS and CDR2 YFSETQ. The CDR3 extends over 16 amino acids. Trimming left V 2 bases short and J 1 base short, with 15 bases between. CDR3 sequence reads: CASSLLAGAGNTEAFF. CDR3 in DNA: TGCGCCAGCAGCTTACTGGCTGGGGCGGGGAACACTGAAGCTTTCTTT.

CDR3 coding DNA: TGTGCCAGCAGTCGTCCGGGACAGGGGAGGTACGAGCAGTACTTC. It yields the protein CASSRPGQGRYEQYF. The V call is TRBV16, the J call TRBJ2-7; TRBD1 matches 10 bases. The CDR3 spans 15 residues. V lost 6 bases to trimming and J lost 4 bases; unmatched junction nucleotides: 9. From germline, CDR1 is KGHSY and CDR2 FQNENV.

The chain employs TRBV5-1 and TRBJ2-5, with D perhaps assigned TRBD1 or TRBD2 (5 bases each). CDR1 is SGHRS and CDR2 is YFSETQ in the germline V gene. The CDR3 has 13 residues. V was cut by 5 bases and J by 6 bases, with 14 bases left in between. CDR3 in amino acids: CASSPGTPQTQYF. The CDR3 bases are TGCGCCAGCAGTCCCGGGACGCCCCAGACCCAGTACTTC.

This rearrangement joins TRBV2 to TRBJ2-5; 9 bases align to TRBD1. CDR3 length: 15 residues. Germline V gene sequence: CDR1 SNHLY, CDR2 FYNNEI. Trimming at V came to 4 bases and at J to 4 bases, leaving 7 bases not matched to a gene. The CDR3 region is CASSGGQGYGETQYF. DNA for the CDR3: TGTGCCAGCAGTGGGGGACAGGGATACGGAGAGACCCAGTACTTC.

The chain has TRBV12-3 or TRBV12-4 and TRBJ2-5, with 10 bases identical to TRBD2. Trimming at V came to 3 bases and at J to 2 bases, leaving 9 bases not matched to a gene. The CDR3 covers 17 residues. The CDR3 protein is CASSFRVSGGAQETQYF. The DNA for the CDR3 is TGTGCCAGCAGTTTCCGGGTCAGCGGGGGGGCTCAAGAGACCCAGTACTTC.

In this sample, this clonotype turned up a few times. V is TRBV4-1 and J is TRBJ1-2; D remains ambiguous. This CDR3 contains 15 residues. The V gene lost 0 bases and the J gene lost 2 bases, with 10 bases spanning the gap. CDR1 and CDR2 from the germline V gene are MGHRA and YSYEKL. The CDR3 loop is CASSQDEVSNYGYTF. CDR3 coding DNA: TGCGCCAGCAGCCAAGATGAGGTTTCGAACTATGGCTACACCTTC.

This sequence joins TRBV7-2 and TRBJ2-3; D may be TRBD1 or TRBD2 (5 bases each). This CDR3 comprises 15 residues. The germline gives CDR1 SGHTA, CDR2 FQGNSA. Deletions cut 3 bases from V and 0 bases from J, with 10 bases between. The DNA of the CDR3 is TGTGCCAGCAGCTTCTGGGGACCAAGCACAGATACGCAGTATTTT. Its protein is CASSFWGPSTDTQYF.

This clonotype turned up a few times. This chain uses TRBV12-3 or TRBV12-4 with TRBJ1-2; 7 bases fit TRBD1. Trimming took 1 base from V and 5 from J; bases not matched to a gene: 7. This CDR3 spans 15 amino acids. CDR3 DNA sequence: TGTGCCAGCAGTTTAGGACAGGGTTATCCATATGGCTACACCTTC. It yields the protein CASSLGQGYPYGYTF.

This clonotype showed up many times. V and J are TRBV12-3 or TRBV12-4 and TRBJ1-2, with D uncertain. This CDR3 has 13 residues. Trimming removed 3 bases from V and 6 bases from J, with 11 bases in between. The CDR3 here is CASSFRGNDGYTF. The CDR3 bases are TGTGCCAGCAGTTTTCGGGGTAATGATGGCTACACCTTC.

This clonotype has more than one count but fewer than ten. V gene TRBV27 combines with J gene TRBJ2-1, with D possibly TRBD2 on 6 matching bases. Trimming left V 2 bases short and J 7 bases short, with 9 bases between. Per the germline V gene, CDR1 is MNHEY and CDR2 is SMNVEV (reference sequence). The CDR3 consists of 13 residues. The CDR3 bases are TGTGCCAGCAGTTTAAGCCTAGCGAATGAGCAGTTCTTC. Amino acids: CASSLSLANEQFF.

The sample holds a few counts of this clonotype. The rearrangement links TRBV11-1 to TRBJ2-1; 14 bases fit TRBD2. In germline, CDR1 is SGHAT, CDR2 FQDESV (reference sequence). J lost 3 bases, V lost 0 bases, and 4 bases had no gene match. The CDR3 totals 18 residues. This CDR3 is CASSLARLAGGNYNEQFF. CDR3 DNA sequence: TGTGCCAGCAGCTTAGCCAGACTAGCGGGAGGGAACTACAATGAGCAGTTCTTC.

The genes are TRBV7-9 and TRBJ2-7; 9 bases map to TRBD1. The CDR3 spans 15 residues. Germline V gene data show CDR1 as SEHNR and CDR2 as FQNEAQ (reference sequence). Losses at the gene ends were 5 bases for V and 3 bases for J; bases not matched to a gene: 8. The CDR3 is CASSPWDRAGYEQYF. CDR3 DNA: TGTGCCAGCAGCCCCTGGGACAGGGCGGGCTACGAGCAGTACTTC. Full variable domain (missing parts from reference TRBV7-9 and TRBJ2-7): DTGVSQNPRHKITKRGQNVTFRCDPISEHNRLYWYRQTLGQGPEFLTYFQNEAQLEKSRLLSDRFSAERPKGSFSTLEIQRTEQGDSAMYLCASSPWDRAGYEQYFGPGTRLTVT.

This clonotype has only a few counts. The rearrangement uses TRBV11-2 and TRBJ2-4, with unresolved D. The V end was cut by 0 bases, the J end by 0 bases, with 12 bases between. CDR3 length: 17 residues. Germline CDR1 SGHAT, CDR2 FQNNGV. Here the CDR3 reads CASSLDIQWTAKNIQYF. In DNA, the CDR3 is TGTGCCAGCAGCTTAGATATACAGTGGACAGCCAAAAACATTCAGTACTTC.

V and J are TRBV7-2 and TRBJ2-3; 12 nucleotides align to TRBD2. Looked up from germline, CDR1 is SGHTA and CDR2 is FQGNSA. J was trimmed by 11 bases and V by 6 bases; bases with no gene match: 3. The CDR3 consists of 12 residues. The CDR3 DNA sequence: TGTGCCAGCAGGACTAGCGGGAGAATGCAGTATTTT. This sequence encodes CASRTSGRMQYF.

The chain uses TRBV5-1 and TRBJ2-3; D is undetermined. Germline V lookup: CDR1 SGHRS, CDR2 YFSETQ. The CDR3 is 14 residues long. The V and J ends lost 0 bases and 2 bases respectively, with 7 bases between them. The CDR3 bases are TGCGCCAGCAGCTTGGCTCAGCTCACAGATACGCAGTATTTT. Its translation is CASSLAQLTDTQYF.

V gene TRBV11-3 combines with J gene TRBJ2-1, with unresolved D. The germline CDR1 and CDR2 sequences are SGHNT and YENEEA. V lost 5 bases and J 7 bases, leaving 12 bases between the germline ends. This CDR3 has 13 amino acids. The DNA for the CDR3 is TGTGCCAGCAGCGTCCGACTTGTAAATGAGCAGTTCTTC. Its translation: CASSVRLVNEQFF.

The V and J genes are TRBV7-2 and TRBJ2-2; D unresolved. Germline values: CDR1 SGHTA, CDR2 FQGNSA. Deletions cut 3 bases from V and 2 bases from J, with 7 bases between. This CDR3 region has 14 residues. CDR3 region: CASSFRRNTGELFF. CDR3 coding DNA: TGTGCCAGCAGCTTTCGGCGAAACACCGGGGAGCTGTTTTTT.

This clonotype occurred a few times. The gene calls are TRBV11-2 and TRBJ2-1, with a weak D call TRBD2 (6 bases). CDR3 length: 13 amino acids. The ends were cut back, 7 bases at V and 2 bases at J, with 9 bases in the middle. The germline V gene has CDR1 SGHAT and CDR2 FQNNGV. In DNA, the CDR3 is TGTGCCAGCATGGGACTTACCTACAATGAGCAGTTCTTC. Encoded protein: CASMGLTYNEQFF.

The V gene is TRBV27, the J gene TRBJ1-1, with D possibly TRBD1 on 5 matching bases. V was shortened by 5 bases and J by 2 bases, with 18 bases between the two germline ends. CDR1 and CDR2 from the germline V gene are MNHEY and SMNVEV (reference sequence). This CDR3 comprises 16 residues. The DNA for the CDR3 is TGTGCCAGCAGTCCGGGACTGTTGAAGGGTAACACTGAAGCTTTCTTT. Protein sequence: CASSPGLLKGNTEAFF.

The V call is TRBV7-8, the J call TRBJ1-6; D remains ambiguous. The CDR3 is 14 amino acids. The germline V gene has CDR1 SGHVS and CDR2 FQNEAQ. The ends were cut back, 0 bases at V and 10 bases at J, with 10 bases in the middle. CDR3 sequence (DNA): TGTGCCAGCAGCTTAGCGTGGACGGACTCACCCCTCCACTTT. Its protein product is CASSLAWTDSPLHF. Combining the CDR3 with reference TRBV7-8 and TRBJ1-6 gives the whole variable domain GAGVSQSPRYKVAKRGQDVALRCDPISGHVSLFWYQQALGQGPEFLTYFQNEAQLDKSGLPSDRFFAERPEGSVSTLKIQRTQQEDSAVYLCASSLAWTDSPLHFGNGTRLTVT.

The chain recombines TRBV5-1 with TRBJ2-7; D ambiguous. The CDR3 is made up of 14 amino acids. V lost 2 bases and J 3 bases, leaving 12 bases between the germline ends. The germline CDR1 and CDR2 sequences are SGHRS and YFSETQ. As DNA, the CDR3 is TGCGCCAGCAGCTTCTCGACTCCTTTCTACGAGCAGTACTTC. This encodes CASSFSTPFYEQYF.

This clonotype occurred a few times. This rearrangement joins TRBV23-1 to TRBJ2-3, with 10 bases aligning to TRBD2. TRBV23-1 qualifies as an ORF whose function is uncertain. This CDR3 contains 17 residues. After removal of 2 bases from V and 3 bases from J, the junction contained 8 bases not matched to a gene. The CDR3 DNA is TGCGCCAGCAGTCAAAGGCTAGCGGGAGACGGTACAGATACGCAGTATTTT. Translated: CASSQRLAGDGTDTQYF.

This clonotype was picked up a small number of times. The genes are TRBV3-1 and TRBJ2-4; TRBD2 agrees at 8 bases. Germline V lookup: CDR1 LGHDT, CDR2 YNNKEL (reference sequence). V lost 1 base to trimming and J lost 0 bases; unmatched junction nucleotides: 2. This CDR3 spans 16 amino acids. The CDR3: CASSQVAGKAKNIQYF. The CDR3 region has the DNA TGTGCCAGCAGCCAAGTAGCGGGGAAAGCCAAAAACATTCAGTACTTC.

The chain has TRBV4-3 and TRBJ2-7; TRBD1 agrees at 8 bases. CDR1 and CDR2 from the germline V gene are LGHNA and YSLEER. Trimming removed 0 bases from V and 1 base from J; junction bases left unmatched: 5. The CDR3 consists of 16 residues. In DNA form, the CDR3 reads TGCGCCAGCAGCCAAGATCCGGACAGGGCTTCCTACGAGCAGTACTTC. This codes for CASSQDPDRASYEQYF.

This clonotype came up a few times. The CDR3 sequence: CASSFPANTEAFF. The CDR3 DNA reads as TGTGCCAGCAGTTTTCCAGCGAACACTGAAGCTTTCTTT. This chain links TRBV12-3 or TRBV12-4 with TRBJ1-1, with D uncertain. V shed 3 bases and J shed 1 base, with 6 bases lying between them. The CDR3 totals 13 residues.

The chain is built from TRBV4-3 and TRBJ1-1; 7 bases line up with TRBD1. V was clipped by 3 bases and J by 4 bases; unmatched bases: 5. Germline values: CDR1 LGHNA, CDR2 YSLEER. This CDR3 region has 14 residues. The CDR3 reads CASSQGQSGTEAFF. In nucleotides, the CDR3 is TGCGCCAGCAGCCAGGGACAGTCGGGCACTGAAGCTTTCTTT.

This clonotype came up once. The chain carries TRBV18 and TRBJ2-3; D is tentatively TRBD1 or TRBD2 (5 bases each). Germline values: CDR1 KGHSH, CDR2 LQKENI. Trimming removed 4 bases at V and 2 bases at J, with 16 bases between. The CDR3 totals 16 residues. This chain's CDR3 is CASSLSGASFTDTQYF. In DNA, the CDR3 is TGTGCCAGCTCACTGTCCGGGGCCTCATTCACAGATACGCAGTATTTT.